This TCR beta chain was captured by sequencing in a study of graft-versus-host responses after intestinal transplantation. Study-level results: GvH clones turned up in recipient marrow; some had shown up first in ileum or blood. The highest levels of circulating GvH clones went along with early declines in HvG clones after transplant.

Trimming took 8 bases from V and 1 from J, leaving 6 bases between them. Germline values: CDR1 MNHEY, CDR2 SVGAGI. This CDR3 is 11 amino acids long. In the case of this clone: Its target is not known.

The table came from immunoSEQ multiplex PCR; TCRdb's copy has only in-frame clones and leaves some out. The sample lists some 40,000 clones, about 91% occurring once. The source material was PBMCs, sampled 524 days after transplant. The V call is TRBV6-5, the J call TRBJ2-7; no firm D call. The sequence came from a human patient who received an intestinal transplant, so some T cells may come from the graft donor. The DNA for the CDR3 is TGTGCCAGCCCCAGTTCCTACGAGCAGTACTTC. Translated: CASPSSYEQYF.